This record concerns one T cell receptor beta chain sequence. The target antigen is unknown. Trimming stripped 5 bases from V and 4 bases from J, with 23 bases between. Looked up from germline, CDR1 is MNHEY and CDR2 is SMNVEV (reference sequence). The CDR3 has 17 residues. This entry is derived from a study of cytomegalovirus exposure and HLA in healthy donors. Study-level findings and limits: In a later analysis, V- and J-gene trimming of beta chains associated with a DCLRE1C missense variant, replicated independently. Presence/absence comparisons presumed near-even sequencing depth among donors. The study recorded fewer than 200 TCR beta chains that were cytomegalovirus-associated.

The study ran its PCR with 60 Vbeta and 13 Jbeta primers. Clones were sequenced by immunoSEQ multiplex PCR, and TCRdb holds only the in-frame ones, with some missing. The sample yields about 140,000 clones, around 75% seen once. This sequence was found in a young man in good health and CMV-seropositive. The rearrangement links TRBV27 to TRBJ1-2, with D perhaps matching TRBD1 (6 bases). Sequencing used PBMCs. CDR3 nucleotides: TGTGCCAGCAGTGTATTAGGTGGGGGCGGAAGAGCCTATGGCTACACCTTC. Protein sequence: CASSVLGGGGRAYGYTF.